This entry concerns a single T cell receptor beta chain. As yet, its antigen is unknown. The sample belongs to a study of T cell repertoires in cytomegalovirus infection. TCRdb called the reads again in MiXCR, with one record for every CDR3 protein. The data contain around 440,000 distinct CDR3 sequences, about 10% of them singletons. Study outcomes and limitations: Dominant in the ex vivo response were TCR beta clonotypes restricted by HLA-C and specific for CMV. Identification of carriers of CMV plus the relevant HLA was achieved through cumulative public TCR beta family frequency.

The clonotype originates from a human donor in good health (CMV status not recorded). Some clones in this sample may be carry-over from other donors' samples. The specimen sequenced was PBMCs.

This chain's CDR3 is CASSDPGFAAFF. The CDR3 coding sequence is TGTGCCAGCAGTGATCCGGGTTTTGCAGCTTTCTTT. The V and J genes are TRBV25-1 and TRBJ1-1; no firm D call. Germline lookup yields CDR1 MGHDK and CDR2 SYGVNS. The V end lost 3 bases, the J end lost 10 bases, and 12 bases lay between the germline ends. The CDR3 consists of 12 residues.